Below, 22 T cell receptor beta chains from the same sample are listed, as sequenced in a study of blood T cell repertoires in COVID-19. The table came from immunoSEQ multiplex PCR; TCRdb's copy has only in-frame clones and leaves some out. The data hold a few hundred thousand clones, with approximately 90% observed a single time. Sequencing was performed on PBMCs or T cells enriched from blood (not recorded which). All receptors come from a man aged 25 to 40 who had recovered from COVID-19.

V gene TRBV24-1 combines with J gene TRBJ2-5; 10 bases are shared with TRBD1. Per the germline V gene, CDR1 is KGHDR and CDR2 is SFDVKD. The junction had 6 bases not matched to a gene; V was cut back by 4 bases and J by 2 bases. The CDR3 covers 16 residues. The CDR3 here is CATSDPRDRGQETQYF. As DNA, the CDR3 is TGTGCCACCAGTGACCCCCGGGACAGGGGACAAGAGACCCAGTACTTC.

The rearrangement joins TRBV6-5 to TRBJ1-6; TRBD1 matches 10 bases. Per the germline V gene, CDR1 is MNHEY and CDR2 is SVGAGI. The CDR3 contains 16 residues. V lost 0 bases, J lost 7 bases, and 3 bases stayed unmatched. The CDR3 bases are TGTGCCAGCAGTTACTCGGGACAGGGGTCGAATTCACCCCTCCACTTT. This codes for CASSYSGQGSNSPLHF.

The V and J genes are TRBV19 and TRBJ2-7, with D maybe TRBD2 (5 bases). V dropped 6 bases and J dropped 0 bases, with 12 bases sitting between them. Germline V gene lookup returns CDR1 LNHDA and CDR2 SQIVND (reference sequence). The CDR3 length is 14 residues. The CDR3 region is CASRGRGSSYEQYF. The CDR3 bases are TGTGCCAGTAGAGGACGGGGAAGCTCCTACGAGCAGTACTTC.

V is TRBV24-1 and J is TRBJ2-1, with D possibly TRBD1 on 5 matching bases. Looked up from germline, CDR1 is KGHDR and CDR2 is SFDVKD. The CDR3 has 17 amino acids. The V end lost 5 bases, the J end lost 2 bases, and 18 bases lay between the germline ends. The CDR3, as DNA: TGTGCCACCAGTGGCCGCAGTGGCGACAGCACCTACAATGAGCAGTTCTTC. Protein product: CATSGRSGDSTYNEQFF.

The chain recombines TRBV7-9 with TRBJ2-5; TRBD1 might be the D (7 bases). The CDR3 extends over 13 amino acids. CDR1 is SEHNR, CDR2 FQNEAQ, per germline (reference sequence). The V and J ends lost 8 bases and 2 bases respectively, with 12 bases between them. The CDR3 protein is CASSGGLQETQYF. The CDR3, as DNA: TGTGCCAGCTCAGGGGGACTTCAAGAGACCCAGTACTTC.

This clone appeared a single time. J is TRBJ2-1 and V is TRBV11-2; TRBD2 matches 10 bases. Trimming removed 4 bases from V and 4 bases from J; junction bases left unmatched: 4. Germline CDR1 reads SGHAT; CDR2 reads FQNNGV. CDR3 length: 15 amino acids. CDR3 amino acids: CASSSASGSYNEQFF. The CDR3 DNA reads as TGTGCCAGCAGCTCGGCTAGCGGGAGTTACAATGAGCAGTTCTTC.

There are a few counts of this clone. The chain has TRBV5-4 and TRBJ2-5; 10 bases agree with TRBD1. In germline, CDR1 is SGHNT, CDR2 YYREEE (reference sequence). V lost 5 bases and J lost 5; bases outside the gene matches: 12. The CDR3 extends over 16 amino acids. Here the CDR3 reads CASRRQGAPQGETQYF. The CDR3 DNA reads as TGTGCCAGCAGGCGACAGGGGGCGCCCCAGGGGGAGACCCAGTACTTC.

This rearrangement joins TRBV19 to TRBJ2-1; D uncertain. Germline V gene data show CDR1 as LNHDA and CDR2 as SQIVND (reference sequence). CDR3 size: 13 residues. The V and J ends lost 4 bases and 5 bases respectively, with 9 bases between them. CDR3 in DNA: TGTGCCAGTAGTAGCGGAATTAACAATGAGCAGTTCTTC. Its translation is CASSSGINNEQFF.

This sequence joins TRBV21-1 and TRBJ1-5. TRBV21-1 is a documented pseudogene. The CDR3 runs 13 residues. DNA of the CDR3: TGTGCCAGCAGCAAACCTGCCCGGGAGCCCCAGCATTTT. Protein product: CASSKPAREPQHF.

This chain links TRBV18 with TRBJ2-1, with 7 bases identical to TRBD2. Germline CDR1 KGHSH, CDR2 LQKENI. Trimming took 3 bases from V and 4 from J; bases not matched to a gene: 12. This CDR3 is 17 amino acids long. CDR3 sequence: CASSPTSAGVGYNEQFF. The DNA for the CDR3 is TGTGCCAGCTCACCGACGTCGGCGGGAGTCGGGTACAATGAGCAGTTCTTC.

CDR3 protein: CASSLEQGVGETQYF. In DNA, the CDR3 is TGTGCCAGCAGCTTAGAGCAGGGGGTCGGGGAGACCCAGTACTTC. The chain recombines TRBV7-9 with TRBJ2-5; TRBD1 matches at 7 bases. Germline assignment: CDR1 SEHNR and CDR2 FQNEAQ (reference sequence). This CDR3 comprises 15 residues. The V and J ends lost 1 base and 5 bases, in that order; junction bases with no gene match: 7.

The chain is built from TRBV11-2 and TRBJ2-1; a possible D gene is TRBD1 (6 bases). CDR3 size: 15 residues. V was pared by 5 bases and J by 4 bases, with 15 bases between. Germline V gene data show CDR1 as SGHAT and CDR2 as FQNNGV. The CDR3 loop is CASSLSGTRYNEQFF. The CDR3 DNA reads TGTGCCAGCAGCCTATCCGGGACAAGATACAATGAGCAGTTCTTC.

The chain has TRBV7-9 and TRBJ1-2; TRBD1 agrees at 8 bases. V dropped 1 base and J dropped 6; count of bases not matched to a gene: 10. This CDR3 contains 16 residues. Germline V lookup: CDR1 SEHNR, CDR2 FQNEAQ (reference sequence). The CDR3 here is CASSLGAGGGIHGYTF. DNA of the CDR3: TGTGCCAGCAGCTTAGGGGCAGGGGGCGGGATCCATGGCTACACCTTC.

The V gene is TRBV4-1, the J gene TRBJ2-3, with TRBD2 as a possible D gene (6 bases). Germline V gene sequence: CDR1 MGHRA, CDR2 YSYEKL. The CDR3 contains 14 residues. V gave up 3 bases and J gave up 5 bases, with 12 bases separating them. DNA for the CDR3: TGCGCCAGCAGCCAGAGCGCGGGACGAGATACGCAGTATTTT. It yields the protein CASSQSAGRDTQYF.

A single count supports this clone. This sequence joins TRBV9 and TRBJ1-6; D perhaps matches TRBD1 (6 bases). Trimming took 0 bases from V and 9 from J, leaving 10 bases between them. The CDR3 loop spans 14 amino acids. Germline-derived CDR1 and CDR2 are SGDLS and YYNGEE. The CDR3 coding sequence is TGTGCCAGCAGCGTAGAACAGGGTGGTTCACCCCTCCACTTT. Its protein is CASSVEQGGSPLHF.

V is TRBV15 and J is TRBJ1-1, with a weak D call TRBD1 (5 bases). This CDR3 contains 15 residues. Germline CDR1 is LNHNV and CDR2 is YYDKDF (reference sequence). The V and J ends lost 0 bases and 4 bases respectively, with 12 bases between them. Written as DNA, the CDR3 is TGTGCCACCAGCAGAGAGGCTTGGAGGGGCACTGAAGCTTTCTTT. Its protein product is CATSREAWRGTEAFF.

The chain carries TRBV5-8 and TRBJ1-5, with 10 bases aligning to TRBD1. This CDR3 is 15 amino acids long. Trimming took 0 bases from V and 6 from J; bases not matched to a gene: 3. The germline CDR1 and CDR2 sequences are SGHTS and YDEGEE. CDR3 nucleotides: TGTGCCAGCAGCTTGGCCGGGACAGGGGTTCAGCCCCAGCATTTT. Its translation: CASSLAGTGVQPQHF.

The chain uses TRBV3-1 (or the pseudogene TRBV3-2) and TRBJ2-5, with TRBD2 as a possible D gene (5 bases). From germline, CDR1 is LGHDT and CDR2 YNNKEL (reference sequence). This CDR3 has 14 amino acids. V lost 3 bases, J lost 5 bases, and 13 bases lay in between. The CDR3 is CASSQAGRGETQYF. The CDR3 DNA reads TGTGCCAGCAGCCAGGCGGGCCGAGGGGAGACCCAGTACTTC.

This chain links TRBV2 with TRBJ1-1, with 8 bases aligning to TRBD1. Germline V CDR1 and CDR2: SNHLY, FYNNEI. The CDR3 is made up of 13 amino acids. Trimming at V came to 4 bases and at J to 8 bases, leaving 6 bases not matched to a gene. The CDR3 here is CASSGQGSAEAFF. The CDR3 DNA reads TGTGCCAGCAGTGGACAGGGGTCCGCCGAAGCTTTCTTT.

This chain links TRBV28 with TRBJ1-1; D is undetermined. The germline V gene encodes CDR1 MDHEN and CDR2 SYDVKM. Trimming cost V 5 bases and J 3 bases, with 19 bases left between them. The CDR3 extends over 16 amino acids. In DNA, the CDR3 is TGTGCCAGCAGTCAACTACCTGGACGGGAATACACTGAAGCTTTCTTT. Translating gives CASSQLPGREYTEAFF. Full variable domain (outside the CDR3, taken from reference TRBV28 and TRBJ1-1): DVKVTQSSRYLVKRTGEKVFLECVQDMDHENMFWYRQDPGLGLRLIYFSYDVKMKEKGDIPEGYSVSREKKERFSLILESASTNQTSMYLCASSQLPGREYTEAFFGQGTRLTVV.

The chain combines TRBV29-1 with TRBJ1-1, with D uncertain. The CDR3 spans 11 residues. CDR1 is SQVTM and CDR2 is ANQGSEA in the germline V gene. Trimming took off 3 bases at V and 11 bases at J, with 13 bases between the two ends. The CDR3 loop reads CSVDRGLVAFF. Here the CDR3 DNA reads TGCAGCGTTGATAGAGGCTTGGTGGCTTTCTTT.

The genes are TRBV12-3 or TRBV12-4 and TRBJ1-5, with D perhaps TRBD1 (5 bases). This CDR3 has 13 amino acids. The V end was cut by 5 bases, the J end by 4 bases, with 9 bases between. CDR3 residues: CASSESGNQPQHF. The CDR3 DNA sequence: TGTGCCAGCAGTGAGTCAGGGAATCAGCCCCAGCATTTT.